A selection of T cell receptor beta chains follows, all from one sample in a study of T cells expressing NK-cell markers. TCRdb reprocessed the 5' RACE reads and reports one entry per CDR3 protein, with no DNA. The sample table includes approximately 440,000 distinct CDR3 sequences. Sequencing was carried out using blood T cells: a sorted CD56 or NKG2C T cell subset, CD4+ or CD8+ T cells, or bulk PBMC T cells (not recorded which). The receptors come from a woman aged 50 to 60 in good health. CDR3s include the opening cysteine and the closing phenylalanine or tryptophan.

CDR3: CASSSGTYNEQFF
J: TRBJ2-1
V: TRBV5-1

CDR3: CASSFGSRDRGKLGTEAFF
J: TRBJ1-1
V: TRBV5-1

CDR3: CASSLGGLNEKLFF
J: TRBJ1-4
V: TRBV5-1

CDR3: CASSFGDPETQYF
J: TRBJ2-5
V: TRBV5-6

CDR3: CSASSNRGLAGGPPPYEQYF
J: TRBJ2-7
V: TRBV20-1

CDR3: CASSLTLDTYYEQYF
J: TRBJ2-7
V: TRBV5-5

CDR3: CASSLRGLNYGYTF
J: TRBJ1-2
V: TRBV2

CDR3: CAWSNGGTGHYEQYF
J: TRBJ2-7
V: TRBV30

CDR3: CASSLAGTSPYF
J: TRBJ2-3
V: TRBV12-3/TRBV12-4

CDR3: CASSQGYTLLDKNIQYF
J: TRBJ2-4
V: TRBV4-1

CDR3: CASAAVYNSPLHF
J: TRBJ1-6
V: TRBV6-5

CDR3: CASSFLDYGYTF
J: TRBJ1-2
V: TRBV28

CDR3: CASSSINSYEQYF
J: TRBJ2-7
V: TRBV11-3

CDR3: CASSAGQGKGNEQFF
J: TRBJ2-1
V: TRBV5-1

CDR3: CASSATRRAGNIQYF
J: TRBJ2-4
V: TRBV5-6

CDR3: CATSDPQGVPGANVLTF
J: TRBJ2-6
V: TRBV24-1

CDR3: CASSRGGGTGELFF
J: TRBJ2-2
V: TRBV12-3/TRBV12-4

CDR3: CASSSPSGRFGGSSYNEQFF
J: TRBJ2-1
V: TRBV9

CDR3: CSAQPGQGRSLEQYF
J: TRBJ2-7
V: TRBV20-1

CDR3: CATSRRGLAGDKSSDTQYF
J: TRBJ2-3
V: TRBV15

CDR3: CASRIADTQYF
J: TRBJ2-3
V: TRBV6-4

CDR3: CASSLALAGGLLSGELFF
J: TRBJ2-2
V: TRBV7-8

CDR3: CACLDNYNEQFF
J: TRBJ2-1
V: TRBV30

CDR3: CASSITLDNEQFF
J: TRBJ2-1
V: TRBV5-1

CDR3: CSARGAGLWVRETQYF
J: TRBJ2-5
V: TRBV20-1

CDR3: CASSFSGQGEKLFF
J: TRBJ1-4
V: TRBV12-3/TRBV12-4

CDR3: CATPSAGNPYNEQFF
J: TRBJ2-1
V: TRBV21-1

CDR3: CASSPRGSGQPQHF
J: TRBJ1-5
V: TRBV28

CDR3: CSSSGSYGYTF
J: TRBJ1-2
V: TRBV29-1

CDR3: CASSPRGHNGEQFF
J: TRBJ2-1
V: TRBV9

CDR3: CASSARTPREGTDTQYF
J: TRBJ2-3
V: TRBV7-9

CDR3: CASSLARVNEKLFF
J: TRBJ1-4
V: TRBV12-3/TRBV12-4

CDR3: CSANTGREPYF
J: TRBJ2-3
V: TRBV29-1

CDR3: CASTRDSAAGEQFF
J: TRBJ2-1
V: TRBV28

CDR3: CLPPGLRTPGSCFF
J: TRBJ2-2
V: TRBV12-3/TRBV12-4

CDR3: CASSIVRGGELFF
J: TRBJ2-2
V: TRBV19

CDR3: CATSDPLAGSTDTQYF
J: TRBJ2-3
V: TRBV24-1

CDR3: CASSNSDSSYEQYF
J: TRBJ2-7
V: TRBV5-4

CDR3: CASSISSGSSYNEQFF
J: TRBJ2-1
V: TRBV11-2

CDR3: CASSLRLAGFSGTETQYF
J: TRBJ2-5
V: TRBV12-3/TRBV12-4

CDR3: CASSLEGRTYSNQPQHF
J: TRBJ1-5
V: TRBV12-3/TRBV12-4

CDR3: CASSWDRNYEQYF
J: TRBJ2-7
V: TRBV7-8

CDR3: CASSSPGAYEQFF
J: TRBJ2-1
V: TRBV7-2

CDR3: CASSQEPRVTGANVLTF
J: TRBJ2-6
V: TRBV4-2

CDR3: CASSFPGQGREQYF
J: TRBJ2-7
V: TRBV11-2

CDR3: CASSHATGSTEAFF
J: TRBJ1-1
V: TRBV4-1

CDR3: CASSAPGGGGETQYF
J: TRBJ2-5
V: TRBV9

CDR3: CASSQEGGLAGDYEQYF
J: TRBJ2-7
V: TRBV4-1

CDR3: CASSPTGTSGNNEQFF
J: TRBJ2-1
V: TRBV7-2

CDR3: CASSTTFGNTIYF
J: TRBJ1-3
V: TRBV7-9

CDR3: CASSFQFEPGTGSYEQYF
J: TRBJ2-7
V: TRBV5-1

CDR3: CATSDLRGRADSYNEQFF
J: TRBJ2-1
V: TRBV24-1

CDR3: CSARDNKRTGDYEQYF
J: TRBJ2-7
V: TRBV20-1

CDR3: CATSKGTLAGGYEQYF
J: TRBJ2-7
V: TRBV15

CDR3: CASSLRSGNTEAFF
J: TRBJ1-1
V: TRBV5-1

CDR3: CASSPGQGVVEAFF
J: TRBJ1-1
V: TRBV7-9